A single count supports the clone carrying this TCR beta chain. As originally analysed: Amplification of reference gene primers was used by the study to estimate nucleated cell counts. TCRdb keeps only in-frame clones here, not all; method: immunoSEQ multiplex PCR. Clone size and the V and J calls come from that table; the DNA yielded D and trimming. Of a few hundred thousand clones listed, about 80% are singletons. This specimen belongs to a study of blood T cell repertoires in COVID-19. Study background: The origin of the acute and convalescent COVID-19 samples was the United States, Italy and Spain.

This CDR3 is built from 15 residues. The V segment lost 4 bases and the J segment 3 bases; nucleotides outside the gene matches: 5. The germline V gene encodes CDR1 SGHTA and CDR2 FQGNSA. The sample taken for sequencing was PBMCs or T cells enriched from blood (not recorded which). The genes are TRBV7-2 and TRBJ2-2; 7 bases line up with TRBD1. The TCR comes from a man between 50 and 59 years old who had recovered from COVID-19. CDR3 DNA: TGTGCCAGCAGCTGGGGACAGATCTACACCGGGGAGCTGTTTTTT. Its protein product is CASSWGQIYTGELFF.